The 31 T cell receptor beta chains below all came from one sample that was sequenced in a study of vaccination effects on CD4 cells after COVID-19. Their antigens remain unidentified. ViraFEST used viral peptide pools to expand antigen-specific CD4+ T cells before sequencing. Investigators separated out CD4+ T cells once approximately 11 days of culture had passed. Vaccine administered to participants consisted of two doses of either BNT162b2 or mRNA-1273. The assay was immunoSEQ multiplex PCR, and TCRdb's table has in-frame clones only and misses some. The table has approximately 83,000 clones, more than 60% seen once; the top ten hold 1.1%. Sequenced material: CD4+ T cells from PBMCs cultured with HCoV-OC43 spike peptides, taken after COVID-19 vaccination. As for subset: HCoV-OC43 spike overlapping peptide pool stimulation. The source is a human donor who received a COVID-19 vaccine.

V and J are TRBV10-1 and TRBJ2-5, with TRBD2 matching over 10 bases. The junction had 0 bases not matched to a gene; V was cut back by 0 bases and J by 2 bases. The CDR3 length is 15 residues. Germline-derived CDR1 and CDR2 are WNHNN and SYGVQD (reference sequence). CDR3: CASSESTSGQETQYF. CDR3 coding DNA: TGCGCCAGCAGTGAGTCGACTAGCGGGCAAGAGACCCAGTACTTC.

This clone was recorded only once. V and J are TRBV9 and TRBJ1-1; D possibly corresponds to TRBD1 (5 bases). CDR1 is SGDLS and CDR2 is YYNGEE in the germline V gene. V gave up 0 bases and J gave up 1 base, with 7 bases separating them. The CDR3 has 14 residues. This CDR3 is CASSVAGQNTEAFF. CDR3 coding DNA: TGTGCCAGCAGCGTAGCCGGACAGAACACTGAAGCTTTCTTT.

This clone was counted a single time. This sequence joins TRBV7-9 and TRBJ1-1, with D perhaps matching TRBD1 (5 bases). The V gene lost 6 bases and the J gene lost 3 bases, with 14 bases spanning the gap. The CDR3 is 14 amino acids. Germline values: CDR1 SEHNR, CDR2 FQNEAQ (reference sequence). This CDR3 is CASRPGLGDTEAFF. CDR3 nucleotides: TGTGCCAGCAGGCCGGGACTGGGGGACACTGAAGCTTTCTTT.

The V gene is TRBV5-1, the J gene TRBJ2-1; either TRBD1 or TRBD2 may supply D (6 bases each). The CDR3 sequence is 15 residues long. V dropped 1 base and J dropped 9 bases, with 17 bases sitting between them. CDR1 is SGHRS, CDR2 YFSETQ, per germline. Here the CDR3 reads CASSLFEGGGAEQFF. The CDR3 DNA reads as TGCGCCAGCAGCTTGTTCGAGGGGGGCGGAGCTGAGCAGTTCTTC.

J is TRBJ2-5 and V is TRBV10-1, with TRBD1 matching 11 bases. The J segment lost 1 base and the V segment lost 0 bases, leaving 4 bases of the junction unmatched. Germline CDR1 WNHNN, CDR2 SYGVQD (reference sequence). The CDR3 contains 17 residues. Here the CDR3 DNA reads TGCGCCAGCAGTGAGTCAAGAGGGACAGGGGGCCAAGAGACCCAGTACTTC. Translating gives CASSESRGTGGQETQYF.

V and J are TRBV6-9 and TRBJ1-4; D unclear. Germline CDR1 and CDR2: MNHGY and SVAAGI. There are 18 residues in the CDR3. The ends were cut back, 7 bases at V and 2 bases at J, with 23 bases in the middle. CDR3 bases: TGTGCCAGCACCTCATACCCGGGCCCCACGGTGACTAATGAAAAACTGTTTTTT. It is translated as CASTSYPGPTVTNEKLFF.

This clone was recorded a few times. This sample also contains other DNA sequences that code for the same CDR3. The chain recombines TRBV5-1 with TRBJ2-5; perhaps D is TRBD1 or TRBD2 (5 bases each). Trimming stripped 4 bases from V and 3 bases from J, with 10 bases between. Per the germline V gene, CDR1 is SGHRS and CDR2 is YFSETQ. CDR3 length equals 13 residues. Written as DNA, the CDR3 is TGCGCCAGCAGCCTCCAGGGAGAAGAGACCCAGTACTTC. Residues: CASSLQGEETQYF.

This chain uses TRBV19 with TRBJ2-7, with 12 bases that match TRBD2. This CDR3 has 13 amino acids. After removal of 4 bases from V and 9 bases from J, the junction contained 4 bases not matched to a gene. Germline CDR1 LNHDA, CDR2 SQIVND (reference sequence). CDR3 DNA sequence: TGTGCCAGTAGTACGACTAGCGGGGGACTGCAGTACGTC. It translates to CASSTTSGGLQYV.

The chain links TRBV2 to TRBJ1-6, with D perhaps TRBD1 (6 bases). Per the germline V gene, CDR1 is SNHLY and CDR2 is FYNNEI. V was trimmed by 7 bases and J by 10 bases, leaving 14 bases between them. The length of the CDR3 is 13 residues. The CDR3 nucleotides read TGTGCCAGCAACACAGGGTTGGAGTCACCCCTCCACTTT. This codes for CASNTGLESPLHF.

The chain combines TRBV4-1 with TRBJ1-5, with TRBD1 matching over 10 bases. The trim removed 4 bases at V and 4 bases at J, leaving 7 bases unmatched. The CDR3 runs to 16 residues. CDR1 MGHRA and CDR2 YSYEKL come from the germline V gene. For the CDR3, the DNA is TGCGCCAGCAGCCCGGGGACAGGGGCGGGTAATCAGCCCCAGCATTTT. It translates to CASSPGTGAGNQPQHF.

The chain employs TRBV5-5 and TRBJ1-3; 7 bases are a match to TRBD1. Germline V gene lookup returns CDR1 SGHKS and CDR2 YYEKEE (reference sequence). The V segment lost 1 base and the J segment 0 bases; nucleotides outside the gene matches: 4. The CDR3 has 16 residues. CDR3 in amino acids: CASSLSHRGSGNTIYF. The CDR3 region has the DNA TGTGCCAGCAGCTTGTCTCACAGGGGCTCTGGAAACACCATATATTTT. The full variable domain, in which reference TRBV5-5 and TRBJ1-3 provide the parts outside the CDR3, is DAGVTQSPTHLIKTRGQQVTLRCSPISGHKSVSWYQQVLGQGPQFIFQYYEKEERGRGNFPDRFSARQFPNYSSELNVNALLLGDSALYLCASSLSHRGSGNTIYFGEGSWLTVV.

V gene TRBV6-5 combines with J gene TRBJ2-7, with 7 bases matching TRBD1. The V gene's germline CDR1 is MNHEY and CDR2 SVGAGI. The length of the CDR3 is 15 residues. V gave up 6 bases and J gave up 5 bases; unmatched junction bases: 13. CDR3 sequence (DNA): TGTGCCAGCAGGCGGACAGGTATAGTCCCCCACGAGCAGTACGTC. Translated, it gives CASRRTGIVPHEQYV.

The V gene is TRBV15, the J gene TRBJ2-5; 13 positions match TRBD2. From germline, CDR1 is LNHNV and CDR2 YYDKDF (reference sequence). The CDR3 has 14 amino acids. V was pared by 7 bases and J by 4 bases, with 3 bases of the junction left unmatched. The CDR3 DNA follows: TGTGCCACCAAAAGGACTAGCGGGGGAGAGACCCAGTACTTC. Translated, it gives CATKRTSGGETQYF.

This chain's CDR3 is CATSDLGSGTDTQYF. CDR3 coding DNA: TGTGCCACCAGTGATTTGGGCAGCGGCACAGATACGCAGTATTTT. The V and J genes are TRBV24-1 and TRBJ2-3; D uncertain. Between the trimmed V and J ends, which lost 0 bases and 1 base, there was a span of 7 bases. In germline, CDR1 is KGHDR, CDR2 SFDVKD. The CDR3 has 15 amino acids.

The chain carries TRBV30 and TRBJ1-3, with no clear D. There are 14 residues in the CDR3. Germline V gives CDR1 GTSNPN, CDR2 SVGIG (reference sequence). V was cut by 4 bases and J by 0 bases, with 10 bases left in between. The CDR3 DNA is TGTGCCTGGATGGCCGGGAGCTCTGGAAACACCATATATTTT. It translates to CAWMAGSSGNTIYF.

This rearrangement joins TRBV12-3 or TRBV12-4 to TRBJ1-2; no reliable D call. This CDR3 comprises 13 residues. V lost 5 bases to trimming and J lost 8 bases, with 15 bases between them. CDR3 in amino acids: CASSPKRAGGYTF. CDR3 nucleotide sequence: TGTGCCAGCAGTCCTAAAAGGGCGGGGGGCTACACCTTC.

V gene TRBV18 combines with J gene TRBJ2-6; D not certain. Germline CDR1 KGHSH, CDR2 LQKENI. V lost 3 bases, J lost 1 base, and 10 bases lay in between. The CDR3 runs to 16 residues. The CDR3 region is CASSPPGGSGANVLTF. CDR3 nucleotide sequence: TGTGCCAGCTCACCGCCGGGCGGATCTGGGGCCAACGTCCTGACTTTC. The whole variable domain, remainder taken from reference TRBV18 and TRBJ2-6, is NAGVMQNPRHLVRRRGQEARLRCSPMKGHSHVYWYRQLPEEGLKFMVYLQKENIIDESGMPKERFSAEFPKEGPSILRIQQVVRGDSAAYFCASSPPGGSGANVLTFGAGSRLTVL.

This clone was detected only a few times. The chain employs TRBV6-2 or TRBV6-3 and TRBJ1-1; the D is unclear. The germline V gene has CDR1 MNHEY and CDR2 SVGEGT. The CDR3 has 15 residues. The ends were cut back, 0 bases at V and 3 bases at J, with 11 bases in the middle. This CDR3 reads CASSYSSKAYTEAFF. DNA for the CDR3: TGTGCCAGCAGTTACTCCTCAAAGGCGTACACTGAAGCTTTCTTT.

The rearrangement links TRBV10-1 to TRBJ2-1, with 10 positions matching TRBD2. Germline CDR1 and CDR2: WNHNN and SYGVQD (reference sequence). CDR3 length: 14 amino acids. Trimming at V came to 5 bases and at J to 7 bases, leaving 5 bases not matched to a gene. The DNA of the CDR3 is TGCGCCAGCAGTCCAGCGGGGGGGCGAAATGAGCAGTTCTTC. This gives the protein CASSPAGGRNEQFF.

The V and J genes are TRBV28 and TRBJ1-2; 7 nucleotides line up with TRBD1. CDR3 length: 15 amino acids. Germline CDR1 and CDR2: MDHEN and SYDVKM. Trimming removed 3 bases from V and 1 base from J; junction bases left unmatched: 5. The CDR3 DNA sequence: TGTGCCAGCAGTTTTGGGACAGAAGTTAACTATGGCTACACCTTC. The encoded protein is CASSFGTEVNYGYTF.

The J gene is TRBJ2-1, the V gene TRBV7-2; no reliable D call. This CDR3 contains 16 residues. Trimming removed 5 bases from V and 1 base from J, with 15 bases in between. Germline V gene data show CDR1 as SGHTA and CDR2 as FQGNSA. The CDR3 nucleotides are TGTGCCAGCAGCCTCTGGGGATCTCCGTCCTACAATGAGCAGTTCTTC. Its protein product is CASSLWGSPSYNEQFF.

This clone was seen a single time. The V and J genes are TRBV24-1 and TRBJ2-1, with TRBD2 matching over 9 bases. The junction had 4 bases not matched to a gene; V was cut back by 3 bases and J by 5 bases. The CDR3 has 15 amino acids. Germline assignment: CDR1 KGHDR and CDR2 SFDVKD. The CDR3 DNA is TGTGCCACCAGTGATAGGACTAGCGTCAACAATGAGCAGTTCTTC. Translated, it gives CATSDRTSVNNEQFF.

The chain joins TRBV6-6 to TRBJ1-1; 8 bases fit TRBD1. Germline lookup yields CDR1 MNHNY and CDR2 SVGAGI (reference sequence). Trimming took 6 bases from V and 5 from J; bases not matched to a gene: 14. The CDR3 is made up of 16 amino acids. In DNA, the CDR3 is TGTGCCAGCAGCAGGGGGCTTGGCTTGACGAGGACTGAAGCTTTCTTT. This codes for CASSRGLGLTRTEAFF.

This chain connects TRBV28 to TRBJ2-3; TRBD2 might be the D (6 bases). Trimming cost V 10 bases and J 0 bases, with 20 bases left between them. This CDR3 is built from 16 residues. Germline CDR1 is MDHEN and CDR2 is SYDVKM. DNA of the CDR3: TGTGCCACCCTCGGACGGGCGGGGATTAGCACAGATACGCAGTATTTT. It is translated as CATLGRAGISTDTQYF.

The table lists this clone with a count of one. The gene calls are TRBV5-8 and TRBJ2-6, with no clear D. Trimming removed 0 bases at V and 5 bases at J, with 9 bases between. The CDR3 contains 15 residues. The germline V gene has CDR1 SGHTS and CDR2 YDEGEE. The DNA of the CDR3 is TGTGCCAGCAGCTTGGAAGGGCTTCGGGCCAACGTCCTGACTTTC. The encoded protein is CASSLEGLRANVLTF.

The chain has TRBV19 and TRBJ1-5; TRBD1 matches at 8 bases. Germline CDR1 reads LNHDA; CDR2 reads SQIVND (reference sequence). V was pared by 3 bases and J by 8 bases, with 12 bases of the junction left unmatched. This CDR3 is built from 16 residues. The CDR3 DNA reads TGTGCCAGTAGTATTAATTGGGACAGGCCAAGAGAGCCCCAGCATTTT. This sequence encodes CASSINWDRPREPQHF.

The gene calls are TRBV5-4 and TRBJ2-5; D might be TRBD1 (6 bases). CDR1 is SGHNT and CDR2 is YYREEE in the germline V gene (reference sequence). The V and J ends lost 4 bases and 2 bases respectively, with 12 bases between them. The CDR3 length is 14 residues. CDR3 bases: TGTGCCAGCAGCCACTGGACAGCACAAGAGACCCAGTACTTC. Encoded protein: CASSHWTAQETQYF.

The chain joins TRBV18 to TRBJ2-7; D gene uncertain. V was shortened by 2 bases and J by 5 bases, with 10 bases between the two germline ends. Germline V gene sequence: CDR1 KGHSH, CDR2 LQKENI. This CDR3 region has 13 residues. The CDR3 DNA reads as TGTGCCAGCTCACCAAGAGGTGTGGACGAGCAGTACGTC. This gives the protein CASSPRGVDEQYV.

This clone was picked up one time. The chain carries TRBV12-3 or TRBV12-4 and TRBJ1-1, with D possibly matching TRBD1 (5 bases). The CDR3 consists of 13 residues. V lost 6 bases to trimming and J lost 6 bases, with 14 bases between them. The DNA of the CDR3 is TGTGCCAGCAGCATTACAGGTTCCGCTGAAGCTTTCTTT. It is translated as CASSITGSAEAFF.

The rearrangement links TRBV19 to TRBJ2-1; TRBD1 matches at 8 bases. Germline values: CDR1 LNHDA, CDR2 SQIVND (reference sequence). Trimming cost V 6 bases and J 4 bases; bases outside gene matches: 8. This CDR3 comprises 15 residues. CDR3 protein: CASRSGGAGYNEQFF. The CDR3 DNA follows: TGTGCCAGTAGATCAGGGGGCGCAGGGTACAATGAGCAGTTCTTC. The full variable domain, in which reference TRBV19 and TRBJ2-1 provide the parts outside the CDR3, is DGGITQSPKYLFRKEGQNVTLSCEQNLNHDAMYWYRQDPGQGLRLIYYSQIVNDFQKGDIAEGYSVSREKKESFPLTVTSAQKNPTAFYLCASRSGGAGYNEQFFGPGTRLTVL.

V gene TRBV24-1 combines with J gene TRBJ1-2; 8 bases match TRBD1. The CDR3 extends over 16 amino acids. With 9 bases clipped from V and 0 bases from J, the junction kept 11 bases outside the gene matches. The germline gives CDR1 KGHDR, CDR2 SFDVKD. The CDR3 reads CATAPGQVEANYGYTF. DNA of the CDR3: TGTGCCACCGCCCCGGGACAGGTAGAGGCTAACTATGGCTACACCTTC.